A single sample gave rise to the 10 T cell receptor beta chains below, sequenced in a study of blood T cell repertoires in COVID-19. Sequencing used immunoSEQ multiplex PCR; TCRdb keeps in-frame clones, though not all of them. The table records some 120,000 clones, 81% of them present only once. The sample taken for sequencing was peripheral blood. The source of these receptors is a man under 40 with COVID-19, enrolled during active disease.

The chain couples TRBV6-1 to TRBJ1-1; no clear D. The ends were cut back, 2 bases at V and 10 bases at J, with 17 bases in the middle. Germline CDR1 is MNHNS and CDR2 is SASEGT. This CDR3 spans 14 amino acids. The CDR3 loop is CASSESRAQGGAFF. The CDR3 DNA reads TGTGCCAGCAGTGAATCAAGGGCCCAAGGAGGAGCTTTCTTT.

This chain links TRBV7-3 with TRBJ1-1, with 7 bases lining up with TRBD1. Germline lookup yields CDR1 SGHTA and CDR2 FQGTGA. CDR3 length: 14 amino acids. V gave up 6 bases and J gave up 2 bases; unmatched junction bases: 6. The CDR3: CASRRGQLNTEAFF. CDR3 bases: TGTGCCAGCAGGAGGGGACAGCTTAACACTGAAGCTTTCTTT.

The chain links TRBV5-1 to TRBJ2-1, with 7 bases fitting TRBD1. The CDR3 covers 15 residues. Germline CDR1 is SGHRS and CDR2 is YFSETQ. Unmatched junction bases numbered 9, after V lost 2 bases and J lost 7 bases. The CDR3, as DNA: TGCGCCAGCAGCTTTTTGCAGGGGGTTTTTAATGAGCAGTTCTTC. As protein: CASSFLQGVFNEQFF.

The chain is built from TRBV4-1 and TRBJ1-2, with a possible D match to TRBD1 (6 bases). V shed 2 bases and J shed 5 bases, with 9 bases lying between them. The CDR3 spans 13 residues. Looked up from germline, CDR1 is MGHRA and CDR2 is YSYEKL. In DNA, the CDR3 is TGCGCCAGCAGCCAAAACACAGGGTATGGCTACACCTTC. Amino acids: CASSQNTGYGYTF.

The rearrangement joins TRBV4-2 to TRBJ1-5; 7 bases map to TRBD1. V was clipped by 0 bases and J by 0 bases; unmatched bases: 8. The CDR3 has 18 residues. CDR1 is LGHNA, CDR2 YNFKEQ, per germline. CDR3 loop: CASSQDTVRTGSNQPQHF. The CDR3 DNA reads TGTGCCAGCAGCCAAGATACCGTACGGACAGGTAGCAATCAGCCCCAGCATTTT.

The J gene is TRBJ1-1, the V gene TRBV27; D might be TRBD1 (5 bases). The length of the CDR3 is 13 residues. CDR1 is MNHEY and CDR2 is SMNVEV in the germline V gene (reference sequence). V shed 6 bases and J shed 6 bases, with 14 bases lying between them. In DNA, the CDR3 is TGTGCCAGCAGGTCGGGCGGAGGGGCTGAAGCTTTCTTT. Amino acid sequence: CASRSGGGAEAFF.

CDR3 sequence reads: CASSDPSATYQGEQFF. For the CDR3, the DNA is TGTGCCAGCAGTGACCCCTCCGCGACCTACCAGGGTGAGCAGTTCTTC. The chain employs TRBV6-2 or TRBV6-3 and TRBJ2-1; D might be TRBD1 (5 bases). With 5 bases removed from V and 9 bases from J, the gap between germline ends came to 23 bases. This CDR3 is built from 16 residues. The germline V gene encodes CDR1 MNHEY and CDR2 SVGEGT.

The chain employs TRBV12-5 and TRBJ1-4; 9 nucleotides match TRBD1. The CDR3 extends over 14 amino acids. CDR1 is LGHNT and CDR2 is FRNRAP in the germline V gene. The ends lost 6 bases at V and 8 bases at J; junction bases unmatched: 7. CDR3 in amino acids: CASGGDREGEKLFF. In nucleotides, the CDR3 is TGTGCTAGTGGCGGGGACAGGGAGGGGGAAAAACTGTTTTTT. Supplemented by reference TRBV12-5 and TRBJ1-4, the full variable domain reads DARVTQTPRHKVTEMGQEVTMRCQPILGHNTVFWYRQTMMQGLELLAYFRNRAPLDDSGMPKDRFSAEMPDATLATLKIQPSEPRDSAVYFCASGGDREGEKLFFGSGTQLSVL.

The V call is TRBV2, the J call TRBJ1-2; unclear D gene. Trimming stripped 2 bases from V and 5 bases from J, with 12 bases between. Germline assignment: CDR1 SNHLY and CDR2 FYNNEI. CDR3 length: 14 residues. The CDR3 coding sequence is TGTGCCAGCAGTGAATCGGGGAAAGGTTATGGCTACACCTTC. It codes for CASSESGKGYGYTF.

The chain's CDR3 is CASTGNTEAFF. CDR3 sequence (DNA): TGTGCCAGCACAGGGAATACTGAAGCTTTCTTT. The V call is TRBV2, the J call TRBJ1-1; TRBD1 is a possible D gene (5 bases). V was cut by 7 bases and J by 5 bases, with 8 bases left in between. CDR1 and CDR2 (germline): SNHLY, FYNNEI. CDR3 length: 11 amino acids.